The 20 T cell receptor beta chains reported below all come from one sample, sequenced in a study of OX40 agonist ivuxolimab in advanced cancers. Clones were sequenced by immunoSEQ multiplex PCR, and TCRdb holds only the in-frame ones, with some missing. The sample has tens of thousands of clones; about 88% are singletons. This sample comprised CD4+ or CD8+ T cells sorted from blood, obtained in a trial of the OX40 agonist ivuxolimab. Receptor source: an adult with an advanced solid tumor such as melanoma, head and neck, liver or kidney cancer.

The chain uses TRBV27 and TRBJ1-2, with TRBD1 matching 11 bases. Germline loops: CDR1 MNHEY, CDR2 SMNVEV (reference sequence). V was clipped by 3 bases and J by 4 bases; unmatched bases: 4. The length of the CDR3 is 15 residues. The CDR3 DNA follows: TGTGCCAGCAGTTTCCTAGGGACAGGGGGCTATGGCTACACCTTC. Encoded protein: CASSFLGTGGYGYTF.

V is TRBV7-8 and J is TRBJ1-5, with D tentatively TRBD1 (5 bases). This CDR3 is 14 amino acids long. V was pared by 2 bases and J by 4 bases, with 9 bases between. Germline V lookup: CDR1 SGHVS, CDR2 FQNEAQ. CDR3 sequence (DNA): TGTGCCAGCAGCTTACGAGAGGGGAATCAGCCCCAGCATTTT. It is translated as CASSLREGNQPQHF.

The V and J genes are TRBV6-6 and TRBJ1-1; perhaps TRBD1 as D (5 bases). Trimming shortened V by 7 bases and J by 6 bases, and 15 bases separated the two germline ends. The CDR3 spans 13 residues. Germline CDR1 and CDR2: MNHNY and SVGAGI (reference sequence). CDR3 bases: TGTGCCAGCACCCTCGGAGGCAGGGCTGAAGCTTTCTTT. Its protein product is CASTLGGRAEAFF.

V and J are TRBV27 and TRBJ1-6; TRBD1 agrees at 8 bases. CDR1 is MNHEY and CDR2 is SMNVEV in the germline V gene (reference sequence). The ends lost 6 bases at V and 0 bases at J; junction bases unmatched: 4. The CDR3 is 16 amino acids. The CDR3 spells CASRDRAFSYNSPLHF. CDR3 bases: TGTGCCAGCAGGGACAGGGCCTTCTCCTATAATTCACCCCTCCACTTT.

The CDR3 is CATRGQQGNQPQHF. The CDR3, as DNA: TGTGCCACTAGGGGCCAACAGGGGAATCAGCCCCAGCATTTT. The chain is built from TRBV10-3 and TRBJ1-5; 7 bases agree with TRBD1. The CDR3 sequence is 14 residues long. J lost 4 bases, V lost 10 bases, and 10 bases had no gene match. Germline lookup yields CDR1 ENHRY and CDR2 SYGVKD.

J is TRBJ2-5 and V is TRBV5-1; the match to TRBD1 covers 9 bases. V dropped 0 bases and J dropped 4; count of bases not matched to a gene: 1. In germline, CDR1 is SGHRS, CDR2 YFSETQ. CDR3 size: 14 residues. The CDR3 bases are TGCGCCAGCAGCTTGGAGGGACAGGGAGAGACCCAGTACTTC. Amino acids: CASSLEGQGETQYF.

CDR3 amino acids: CASSSQGVVGQPQHF. CDR3 coding DNA: TGCGCCAGCAGCTCACAGGGGGTGGTGGGTCAGCCCCAGCATTTT. V and J are TRBV5-1 and TRBJ1-5, with 8 bases identical to TRBD1. CDR3 length: 15 residues. Germline CDR1 SGHRS, CDR2 YFSETQ. Germline trimming cut 3 bases from V and 6 bases from J; bases unmatched to any gene: 8.

V usage is TRBV5-1 and J usage is TRBJ1-3, with 7 nucleotides matching TRBD1. V gave up 5 bases and J gave up 0 bases; unmatched junction bases: 5. There are 15 residues in the CDR3. Germline lookup yields CDR1 SGHRS and CDR2 YFSETQ. The DNA for the CDR3 is TGCGCCAGCAGTTACACAGGGGCCTCTGGAAACACCATATATTTT. Translated, it gives CASSYTGASGNTIYF.

The chain is built from TRBV20-1 and TRBJ2-7, with unresolved D. The CDR3 consists of 11 residues. V gave up 6 bases and J gave up 6 bases, with 12 bases separating them. Germline V gene sequence: CDR1 DFQATT, CDR2 SNEGSKA (reference sequence). The CDR3 loop is CSAERDPEQYF. CDR3 DNA sequence: TGCAGTGCCGAGAGAGATCCCGAGCAGTACTTC.

This chain connects TRBV5-1 to TRBJ2-3; 9 positions match TRBD2. This CDR3 is 15 amino acids long. The germline V gene encodes CDR1 SGHRS and CDR2 YFSETQ. With V trimmed by 4 bases and J by 5 bases, 8 bases remained unmatched. CDR3 in amino acids: CASSPTSGNEDTQYF. The CDR3 DNA follows: TGCGCCAGCAGCCCGACTAGCGGAAATGAAGATACGCAGTATTTT. Based on the CDR3 plus reference TRBV5-1 and TRBJ2-3, the full variable domain is KAGVTQTPRYLIKTRGQQVTLSCSPISGHRSVSWYQQTPGQGLQFLFEYFSETQRNKGNFPGRFSGRQFSNSRSEMNVSTLELGDSALYLCASSPTSGNEDTQYFGPGTRLTVL.

This clone was detected a few times. The chain uses TRBV5-1 and TRBJ2-7; no clear D gene. The CDR3 has 13 residues. Germline V lookup: CDR1 SGHRS, CDR2 YFSETQ. V lost 4 bases to trimming and J lost 3 bases, with 11 bases between them. CDR3 DNA sequence: TGCGCCAGCAGCCAGAGGTCCAACTACGAGCAGTACTTC. This sequence encodes CASSQRSNYEQYF.

The chain uses TRBV19 and TRBJ1-5; D not certain. CDR3 length: 15 residues. Trimming pared 3 bases from V and 2 bases from J, leaving 11 bases between. Germline CDR1 reads LNHDA; CDR2 reads SQIVND (reference sequence). CDR3 nucleotide sequence: TGTGCCAGTAGTATGGGGTCCTATGGCAATCAGCCCCAGCATTTT. This sequence encodes CASSMGSYGNQPQHF. The full variable domain, its missing parts supplied by reference TRBV19 and TRBJ1-5, is DGGITQSPKYLFRKEGQNVTLSCEQNLNHDAMYWYRQDPGQGLRLIYYSQIVNDFQKGDIAEGYSVSREKKESFPLTVTSAQKNPTAFYLCASSMGSYGNQPQHFGDGTRLSIL.

The genes are TRBV25-1 and TRBJ2-5; the match to TRBD2 covers 12 bases. This CDR3 contains 15 residues. The ends lost 5 bases at V and 5 bases at J; junction bases unmatched: 6. Germline lookup yields CDR1 MGHDK and CDR2 SYGVNS. The DNA for the CDR3 is TGTGCCAGCAGTACCACCCTAGCGGGAGGGGAGACCCAGTACTTC. Amino acids: CASSTTLAGGETQYF.

The chain employs TRBV5-5 and TRBJ2-7, with D possibly being TRBD2 (7 bases). CDR3 length equals 16 residues. Germline V gives CDR1 SGHKS, CDR2 YYEKEE (reference sequence). V was trimmed by 2 bases and J by 6 bases, leaving 21 bases between them. The CDR3 reads CASSFRDYPLTGEQYF. Written as DNA, the CDR3 is TGTGCCAGCAGCTTCCGGGACTACCCCCTGACAGGCGAGCAGTACTTC.

The V and J genes are TRBV28 and TRBJ1-2; the D is unclear. The V gene's germline CDR1 is MDHEN and CDR2 SYDVKM. CDR3 length: 12 amino acids. V was pared by 5 bases and J by 8 bases, with 12 bases between. The CDR3, as DNA: TGTGCCAGCAGTCGCCGGCGACACGGCTACACCTTC. Amino acid sequence: CASSRRRHGYTF.

This chain links TRBV10-3 with TRBJ1-2; D perhaps matches TRBD1 (5 bases). CDR3 size: 12 residues. Germline lookup yields CDR1 ENHRY and CDR2 SYGVKD. Trimming removed 5 bases from V and 4 bases from J, with 8 bases in between. CDR3 bases: TGTGCCATCAGTCTAACAGGCTATGGCTACACCTTC. Amino acids: CAISLTGYGYTF.

A single count supports this clone. An end of the junction differs from the germline gene, which may be a read error. The chain is built from TRBV20-1 and TRBJ1-3; TRBD1 matches 7 bases. Germline lookup yields CDR1 DFQATT and CDR2 SNEGSKA (reference sequence). CDR3 length: 11 residues. For the CDR3, the DNA is TGCGGTGCCCGCCATCGCGGACAGGAGAGTTTT. Its translation is CGARHRGQESF.

This clone was seen a handful of times. The genes are TRBV7-9 and TRBJ1-6, with 7 bases aligning to TRBD1. From germline, CDR1 is SEHNR and CDR2 FQNEAQ (reference sequence). CDR3 length equals 15 residues. The V segment lost 5 bases and the J segment 6 bases; nucleotides outside the gene matches: 7. The CDR3 nucleotides are TGTGCCAGCAGCCTGACAGGGCAGGGTAATTCACCCCTCCACTTT. Residues: CASSLTGQGNSPLHF. The variable domain in full, with the rest retrieved from reference TRBV7-9 and TRBJ1-6, is DTGVSQNPRHKITKRGQNVTFRCDPISEHNRLYWYRQTLGQGPEFLTYFQNEAQLEKSRLLSDRFSAERPKGSFSTLEIQRTEQGDSAMYLCASSLTGQGNSPLHFGNGTRLTVT.

The CDR3 coding sequence is TGTGCCAGCAGTTTCCGACAGGGTGGTCGGAGCATTCAGTACTTC. Protein product: CASSFRQGGRSIQYF. V and J are TRBV6-5 and TRBJ2-4; TRBD1 matches 7 bases. This CDR3 has 15 amino acids. The V segment lost 4 bases and the J segment 9 bases; nucleotides outside the gene matches: 12. Germline V gene data show CDR1 as MNHEY and CDR2 as SVGAGI.

The chain couples TRBV7-2 to TRBJ2-5; TRBD1 aligns across 8 bases. The J call may be wrong; the DNA end is better matched by TRBJ2-7. Germline loops: CDR1 SGHTA, CDR2 FQGNSA. The CDR3 runs to 14 residues. The CDR3 DNA reads as TGTGCCAGCAGCTCCAGACAGGGGCTTAGCGAGCAGTACTTC. Its translation is CASSSRQGLSEQYF.